The entry below describes one T cell receptor (beta chain). The antigen remains undetermined. Donors counted as nominally healthy when sampled, yet unrecorded immune exposures were likely. This specimen belongs to a study of cytomegalovirus exposure and HLA in healthy donors. Study-wide findings and caveats: Analysis was carried out at a later point, and it linked a missense DCLRE1C variant to TCR beta V- and J-gene trimming. TCR beta sequences reportedly predicted the HLA-A and HLA-B alleles of most subjects accurately.

Use of 60 Vbeta and 13 Jbeta primers characterized the PCR. Method: immunoSEQ multiplex PCR; TCRdb's copy keeps in-frame clones and lacks some. Seen here are 190,000 or so clones, about 80% observed once, and the top ten hold roughly 0.7%. The CDR3 has 13 residues. V lost 0 bases to trimming and J lost 6 bases, with 10 bases between them. CDR1 and CDR2 (germline): SGHRS, YFSETQ. The chain links TRBV5-1 to TRBJ2-7; D ambiguous. The receptor's source is a boy younger than 18 in good health and CMV-seronegative. The material sequenced was PBMCs. The CDR3 DNA reads TGCGCCAGCAGCTTGGGAGTCCTACCCGAGCAGTACTTC. This translates into CASSLGVLPEQYF. The complete variable domain, with remaining parts taken from reference TRBV5-1 and TRBJ2-7, reads KAGVTQTPRYLIKTRGQQVTLSCSPISGHRSVSWYQQTPGQGLQFLFEYFSETQRNKGNFPGRFSGRQFSNSRSEMNVSTLELGDSALYLCASSLGVLPEQYFGPGTRLTVT.